The 10 T cell receptor beta chains below were found in one sample sequenced in a study of blood T cell repertoires in COVID-19. The method was immunoSEQ multiplex PCR; TCRdb's version includes in-frame clones alone and lacks a portion of them. The table includes 350,000 to 400,000 clones, roughly 90% detected once. Sample: PBMCs or T cells enriched from blood (not recorded which). The origin of the receptors is a woman aged 25 to 45 who had recovered from COVID-19.

This clone was seen a handful of times. The V call is TRBV11-3, the J call TRBJ2-2; 10 positions match TRBD1. The CDR3 is 16 amino acids. J was trimmed by 5 bases and V by 1 base; bases with no gene match: 4. Germline V gene lookup returns CDR1 SGHNT and CDR2 YENEEA. Here the CDR3 reads CASSLGGTGATGELFF. DNA for the CDR3: TGTGCCAGCAGCTTAGGCGGGACAGGGGCTACCGGGGAGCTGTTTTTT.

The chain recombines TRBV9 with TRBJ2-3; 15 nucleotides align to TRBD2. Looked up from germline, CDR1 is SGDLS and CDR2 is YYNGEE. The CDR3 extends over 17 amino acids. Losses at the gene ends were 3 bases for V and 1 base for J; bases not matched to a gene: 3. As DNA, the CDR3 is TGTGCCAGCAGCGAGGGACTAGCGGGAGGTGGCACAGATACGCAGTATTTT. Protein: CASSEGLAGGGTDTQYF.

The chain carries TRBV2 and TRBJ2-2; 9 bases line up with TRBD1. The germline V gene has CDR1 SNHLY and CDR2 FYNNEI. This CDR3 contains 13 residues. V was pared by 7 bases and J by 8 bases, with 5 bases of the junction left unmatched. In DNA, the CDR3 is TGTGCCAGCACGGGACAGGGAAGTGGGGAGCTGTTTTTT. Translating it yields CASTGQGSGELFF.

Here the CDR3 DNA reads TGTGCCAGCAGCTACGGGACAGCTCCCACAGATACGCAGTATTTT. Translated: CASSYGTAPTDTQYF. The J gene is TRBJ2-3, the V gene TRBV5-4; 7 nucleotides line up with TRBD1. V dropped 3 bases and J dropped 2; count of bases not matched to a gene: 6. CDR3 length: 15 residues. CDR1 and CDR2 (germline): SGHNT, YYREEE (reference sequence).

This chain joins TRBV6-1 and TRBJ1-2; perhaps TRBD1 as D (6 bases). There are 14 residues in the CDR3. Trimming took off 5 bases at V and 11 bases at J, with 21 bases between the two ends. Germline V gene lookup returns CDR1 MNHNS and CDR2 SASEGT. CDR3 in DNA: TGTGCCAGCAGTTATGGTTATAGTGGACAGTATTACACCTTC. Amino acids: CASSYGYSGQYYTF.

The gene calls are TRBV6-4 and TRBJ2-2, with 7 bases matching TRBD2. The CDR3 contains 14 residues. With V trimmed by 8 bases and J by 5 bases, 8 bases remained unmatched. Germline CDR1 reads MRHNA; CDR2 reads SNTAGT. The DNA for the CDR3 is TGTGCCAGCCGCCCAGCGGGGACTACCGGGGAGCTGTTTTTT. Translating gives CASRPAGTTGELFF.

For the CDR3, the DNA is TGCGCCAGCACCCTAGACGGTATTGAAGCTTTCTTT. It specifies CASTLDGIEAFF. The chain couples TRBV5-1 to TRBJ1-1, with D hard to call. CDR1 is SGHRS and CDR2 is YFSETQ in the germline V gene. The CDR3 has 12 residues. V dropped 6 bases and J dropped 7 bases, with 13 bases sitting between them.

Of note for this clone: This CDR3 is also generated by other DNA sequences in the sample. The gene calls are TRBV18 and TRBJ1-1; 8 nucleotides line up with TRBD1. The CDR3 has 14 amino acids. V gave up 4 bases and J gave up 2 bases; unmatched junction bases: 3. CDR1 and CDR2 from the germline V gene are KGHSH and LQKENI. The DNA of the CDR3 is TGTGCCAGCTCACGACAGGGGTTTAACACTGAAGCTTTCTTT. It translates to CASSRQGFNTEAFF.

The chain combines TRBV18 with TRBJ2-2; tentative D call: TRBD2 (6 bases). The CDR3 is 16 amino acids. Germline CDR1 is KGHSH and CDR2 is LQKENI. Trimming left V 2 bases short and J 0 bases short, with 10 bases between. The CDR3: CASSPNGGSNTGELFF. DNA for the CDR3: TGTGCCAGCTCACCAAACGGGGGATCGAACACCGGGGAGCTGTTTTTT. The complete variable domain, with remaining parts taken from reference TRBV18 and TRBJ2-2, reads NAGVMQNPRHLVRRRGQEARLRCSPMKGHSHVYWYRQLPEEGLKFMVYLQKENIIDESGMPKERFSAEFPKEGPSILRIQQVVRGDSAAYFCASSPNGGSNTGELFFGEGSRLTVL.

This chain links TRBV19 with TRBJ1-1; D gene unclear. CDR1 LNHDA and CDR2 SQIVND come from the germline V gene (reference sequence). Trimming removed 3 bases at V and 1 base at J, with 9 bases between. The CDR3 loop spans 14 amino acids. CDR3 region: CASSMGGSNTEAFF. In DNA form, the CDR3 reads TGTGCCAGTAGTATGGGCGGGTCGAACACTGAAGCTTTCTTT.